This T cell receptor (beta chain) was retrieved from a study of T cell responses to AZD1222 COVID-19 vaccine. Regarding this clone: Antigen: not known.

CDR3 length equals 14 residues. Germline V gives CDR1 KGHSH, CDR2 LQKENI. Trimming took 2 bases from V and 3 from J; bases not matched to a gene: 3. Findings and caveats of the study: In a largely white British group with more females than males, clonal diversity was possibly underestimated. Only six AZD1222 recipients tested seropositive at baseline. Samples come after the peak T cell response, not at day 14.

Sequencing used immunoSEQ multiplex PCR; TCRdb keeps in-frame clones, though not all of them. The data contain about 120,000 clones, 75% to 90% of them seen just once; the ten biggest clones take up around 3.3%. The sample was peripheral blood, taken on day 0 of AZD1222 vaccination. V usage is TRBV18 and J usage is TRBJ2-7; 8 nucleotides match TRBD1. This receptor was obtained from an adult in good health. DNA for the CDR3: TGTGCCAGCTCACCAGACAGGGGAAACTACGAGCAGTACTTC. As protein: CASSPDRGNYEQYF.